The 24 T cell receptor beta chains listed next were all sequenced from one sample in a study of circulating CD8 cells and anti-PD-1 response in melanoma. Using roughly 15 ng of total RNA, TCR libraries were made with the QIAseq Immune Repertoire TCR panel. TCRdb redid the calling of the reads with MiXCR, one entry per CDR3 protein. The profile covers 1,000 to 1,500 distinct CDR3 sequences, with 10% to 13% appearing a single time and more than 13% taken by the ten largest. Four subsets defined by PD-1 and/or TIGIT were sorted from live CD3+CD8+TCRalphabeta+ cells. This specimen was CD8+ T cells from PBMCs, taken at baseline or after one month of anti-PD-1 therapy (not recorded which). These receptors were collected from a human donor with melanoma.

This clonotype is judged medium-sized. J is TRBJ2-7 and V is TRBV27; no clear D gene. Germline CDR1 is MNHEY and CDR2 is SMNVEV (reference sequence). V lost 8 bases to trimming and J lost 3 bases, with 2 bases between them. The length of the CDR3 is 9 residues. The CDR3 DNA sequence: TGTGCCAGCGGCTACGAGCAGTACTTC. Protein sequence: CASGYEQYF.

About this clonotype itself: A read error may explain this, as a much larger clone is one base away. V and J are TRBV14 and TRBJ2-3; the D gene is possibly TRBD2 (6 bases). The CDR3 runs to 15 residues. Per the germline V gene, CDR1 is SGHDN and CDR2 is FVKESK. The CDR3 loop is CASSPGAANTDTRYF. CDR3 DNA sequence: TGTGCCAGCAGCCCGGGAGCGGCGAACACAGATACGCGGTATTTT.

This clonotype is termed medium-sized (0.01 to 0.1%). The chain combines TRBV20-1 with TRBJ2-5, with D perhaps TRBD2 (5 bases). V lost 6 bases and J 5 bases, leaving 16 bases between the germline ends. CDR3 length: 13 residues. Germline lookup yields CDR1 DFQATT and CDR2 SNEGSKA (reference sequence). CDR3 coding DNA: TGCAGTGCCACTAGTTGGGATGGGGAGACCCAGTACTTC. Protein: CSATSWDGETQYF.

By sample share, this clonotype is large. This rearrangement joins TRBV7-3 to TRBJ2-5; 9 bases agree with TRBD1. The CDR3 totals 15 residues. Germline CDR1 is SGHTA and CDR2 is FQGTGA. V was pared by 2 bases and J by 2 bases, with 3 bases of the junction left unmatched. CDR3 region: CASSLGTGWQETQYF. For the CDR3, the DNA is TGTGCCAGCAGCTTAGGGACAGGGTGGCAAGAGACCCAGTACTTC.

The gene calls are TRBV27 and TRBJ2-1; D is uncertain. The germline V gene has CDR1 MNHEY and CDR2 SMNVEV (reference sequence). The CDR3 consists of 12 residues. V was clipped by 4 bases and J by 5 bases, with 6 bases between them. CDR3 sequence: CASSSTDNEQFF. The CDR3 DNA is TGTGCCAGCAGTTCCACAGACAATGAGCAGTTCTTC.

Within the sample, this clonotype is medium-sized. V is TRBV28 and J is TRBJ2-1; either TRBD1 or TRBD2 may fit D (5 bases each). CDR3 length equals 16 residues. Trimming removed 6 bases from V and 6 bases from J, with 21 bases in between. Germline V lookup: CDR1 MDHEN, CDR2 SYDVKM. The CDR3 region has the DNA TGTGCCAGCAGCCCAGAGTGGGGGTTCGATTTCAATGAGCAGTTCTTC. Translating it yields CASSPEWGFDFNEQFF.

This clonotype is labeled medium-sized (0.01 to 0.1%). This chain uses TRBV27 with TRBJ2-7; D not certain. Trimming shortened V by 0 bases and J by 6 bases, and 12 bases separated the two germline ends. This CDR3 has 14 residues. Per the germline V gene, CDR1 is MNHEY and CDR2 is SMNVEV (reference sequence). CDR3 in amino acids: CASSLSGRGAEQYF. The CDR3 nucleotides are TGTGCCAGCAGTTTATCTGGACGAGGAGCCGAGCAGTACTTC.

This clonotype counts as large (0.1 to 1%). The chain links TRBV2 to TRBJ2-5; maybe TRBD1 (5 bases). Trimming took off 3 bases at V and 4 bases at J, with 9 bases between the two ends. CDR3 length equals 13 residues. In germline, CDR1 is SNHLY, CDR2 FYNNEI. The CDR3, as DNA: TGTGCCAGCAGTGACCATAGGGGAGAGACCCAGTACTTC. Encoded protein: CASSDHRGETQYF.

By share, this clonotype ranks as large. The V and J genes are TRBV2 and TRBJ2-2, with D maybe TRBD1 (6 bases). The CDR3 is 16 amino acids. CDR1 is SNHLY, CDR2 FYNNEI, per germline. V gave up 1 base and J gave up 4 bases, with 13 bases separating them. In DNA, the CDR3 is TGTGCCAGCAGTGAAGAGGGGGACCCCACCACCGGGGAGCTGTTTTTT. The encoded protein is CASSEEGDPTTGELFF.

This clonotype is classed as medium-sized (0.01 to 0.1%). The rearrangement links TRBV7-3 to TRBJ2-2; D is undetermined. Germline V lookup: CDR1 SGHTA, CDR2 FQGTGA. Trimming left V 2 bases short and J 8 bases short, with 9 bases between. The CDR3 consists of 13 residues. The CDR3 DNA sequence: TGTGCCAGCAGCTTAGTGCAGGCTGGGGAGCTGTTTTTT. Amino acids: CASSLVQAGELFF.

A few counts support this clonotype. The CDR3 DNA reads as TGCAGTGCCCCCACCTATTTAAGTAAGGCCGCCTACGGCTACACCTTC. This codes for CSAPTYLSKAAYGYTF. V is TRBV20-1 and J is TRBJ1-2, with D unresolved. Germline CDR1 is DFQATT and CDR2 is SNEGSKA (reference sequence). V lost 6 bases, J lost 8 bases, and 28 bases lay in between. This CDR3 is 16 amino acids long.

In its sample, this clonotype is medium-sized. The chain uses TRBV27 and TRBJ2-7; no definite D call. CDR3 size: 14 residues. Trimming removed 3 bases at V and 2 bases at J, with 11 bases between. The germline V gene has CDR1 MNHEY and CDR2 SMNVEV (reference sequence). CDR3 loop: CASSLADGPYEQYF. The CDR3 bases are TGTGCCAGCAGTTTGGCGGACGGACCCTACGAGCAGTACTTC.

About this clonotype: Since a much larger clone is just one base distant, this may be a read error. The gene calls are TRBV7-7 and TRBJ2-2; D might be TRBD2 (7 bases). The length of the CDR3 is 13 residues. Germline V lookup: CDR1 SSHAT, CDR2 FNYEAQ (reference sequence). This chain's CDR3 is CASSPGGPGELFF. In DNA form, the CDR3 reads TGTGCTAGCAGCCCCGGGGGGCCCGGGGAGCTGTTTTTT.

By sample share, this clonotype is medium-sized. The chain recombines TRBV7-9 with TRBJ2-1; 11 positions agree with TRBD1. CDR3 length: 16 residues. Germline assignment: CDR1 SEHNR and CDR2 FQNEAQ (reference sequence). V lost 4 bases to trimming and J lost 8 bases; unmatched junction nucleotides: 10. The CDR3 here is CASSSLGQGAKDEQFF. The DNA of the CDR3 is TGTGCCAGCAGCTCCCTAGGACAGGGGGCTAAGGATGAGCAGTTCTTC.

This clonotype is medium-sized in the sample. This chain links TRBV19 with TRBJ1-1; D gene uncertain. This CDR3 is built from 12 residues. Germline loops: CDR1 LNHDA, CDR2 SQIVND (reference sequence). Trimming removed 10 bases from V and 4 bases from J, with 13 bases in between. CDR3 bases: TGTGCCACCCGACCGGGAGGCACTGAAGCTTTCTTT. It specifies CATRPGGTEAFF.

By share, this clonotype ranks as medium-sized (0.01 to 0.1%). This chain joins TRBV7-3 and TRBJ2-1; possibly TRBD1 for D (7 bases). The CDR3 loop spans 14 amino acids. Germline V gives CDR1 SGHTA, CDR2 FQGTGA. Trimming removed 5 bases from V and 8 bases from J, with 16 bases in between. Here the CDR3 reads CASSPQGGGYEQFF. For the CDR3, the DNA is TGTGCCAGCAGCCCCCAGGGGGGCGGGTATGAGCAGTTCTTC.

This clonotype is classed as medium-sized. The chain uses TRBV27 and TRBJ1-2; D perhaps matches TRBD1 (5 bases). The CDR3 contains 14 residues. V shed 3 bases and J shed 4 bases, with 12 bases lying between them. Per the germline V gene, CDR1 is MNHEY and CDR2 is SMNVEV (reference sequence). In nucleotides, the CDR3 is TGTGCCAGCAGTTTTTCGACAGATTCCTATGGCTACACCTTC. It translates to CASSFSTDSYGYTF.

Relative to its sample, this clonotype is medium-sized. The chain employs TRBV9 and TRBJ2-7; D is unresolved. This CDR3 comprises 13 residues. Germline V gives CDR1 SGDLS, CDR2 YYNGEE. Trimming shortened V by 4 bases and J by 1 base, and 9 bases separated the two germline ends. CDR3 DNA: TGTGCCAGCAGCACACCTACTTCCTACGAGCAGTACTTC. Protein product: CASSTPTSYEQYF.

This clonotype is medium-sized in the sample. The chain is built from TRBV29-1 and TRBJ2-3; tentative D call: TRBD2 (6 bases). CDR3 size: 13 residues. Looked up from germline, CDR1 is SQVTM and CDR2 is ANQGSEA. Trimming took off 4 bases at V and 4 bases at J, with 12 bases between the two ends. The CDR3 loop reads CSVGRERSDTQYF. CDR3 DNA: TGCAGCGTTGGGAGGGAGAGGTCAGATACGCAGTATTTT.

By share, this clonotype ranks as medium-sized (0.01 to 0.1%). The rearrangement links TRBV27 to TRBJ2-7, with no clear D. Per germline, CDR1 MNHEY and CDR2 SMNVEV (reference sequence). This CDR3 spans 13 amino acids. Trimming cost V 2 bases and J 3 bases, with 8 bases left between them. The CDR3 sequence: CASSLGPVYEQYF. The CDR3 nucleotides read TGTGCCAGCAGTTTAGGACCGGTCTACGAGCAGTACTTC.

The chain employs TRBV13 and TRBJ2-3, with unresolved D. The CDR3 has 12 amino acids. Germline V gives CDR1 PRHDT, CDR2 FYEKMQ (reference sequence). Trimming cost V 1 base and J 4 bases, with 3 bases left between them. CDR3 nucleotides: TGTGCCAGCAGCTTAGTATCAGATACGCAGTATTTT. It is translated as CASSLVSDTQYF.

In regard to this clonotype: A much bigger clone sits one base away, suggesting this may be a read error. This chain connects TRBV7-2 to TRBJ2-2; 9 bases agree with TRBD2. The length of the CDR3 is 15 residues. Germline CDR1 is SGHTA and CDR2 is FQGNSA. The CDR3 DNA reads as TGTGCCAGCAGCTCATTAGCGGGGGCGGTCGGGAAGCTGTTTTTT. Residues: CASSSLAGAVGKLFF.

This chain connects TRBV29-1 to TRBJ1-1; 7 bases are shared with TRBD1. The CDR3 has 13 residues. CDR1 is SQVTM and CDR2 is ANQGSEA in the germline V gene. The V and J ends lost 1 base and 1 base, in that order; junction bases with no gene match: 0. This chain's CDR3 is CSVEGTGNTEAFF. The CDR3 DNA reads TGCAGCGTTGAAGGGACAGGGAACACTGAAGCTTTCTTT. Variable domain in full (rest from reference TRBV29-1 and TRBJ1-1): SAVISQKPSRDICQRGTSLTIQCQVDSQVTMMFWYRQQPGQSLTLIATANQGSEATYESGFVIDKFPISRPNLTFSTLTVSNMSPEDSSIYLCSVEGTGNTEAFFGQGTRLTVV.

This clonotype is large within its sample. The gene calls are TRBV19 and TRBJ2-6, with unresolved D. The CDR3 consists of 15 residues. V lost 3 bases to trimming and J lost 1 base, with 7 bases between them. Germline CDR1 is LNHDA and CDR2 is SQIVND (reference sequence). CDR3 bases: TGTGCCAGTAGTATTCTGGGTTCTGGGGCCAACGTCCTGACTTTC. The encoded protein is CASSILGSGANVLTF. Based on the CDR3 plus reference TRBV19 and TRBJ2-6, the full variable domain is DGGITQSPKYLFRKEGQNVTLSCEQNLNHDAMYWYRQDPGQGLRLIYYSQIVNDFQKGDIAEGYSVSREKKESFPLTVTSAQKNPTAFYLCASSILGSGANVLTFGAGSRLTVL.